This note documents a single T cell receptor beta chain sequence. What this receptor recognizes is not known. The record has no base qualities; no much larger clone is one base away. According to the germline V gene, CDR1 reads LGHNA and CDR2 reads YNFKEQ. Clipping removes 3 bases from V and 5 bases from J, with 6 as the unmatched junction base count. The CDR3 sequence holds 14 residues, the cysteine and phenylalanine included. CDR3 DNA is the only sequence kept; it has 42 bases, read in frame from the first base. The record originates from a study of neoadjuvant anti-PD-1 for oral cavity cancer (dated by TCRdb to about 2021). Study-level background: Three to four biweekly doses of nivolumab at 3 mg/kg were mostly administered to patients before curative-intent surgical resection. Patients without progression received a fourth nivolumab dose around day 43 and underwent definitive surgical resection on days 50-56. Under RECIST 1.1, a patient counted as a responder if showing complete response, partial response or stable disease, and as a non-responder if showing progression. There were roughly 13 patients in the parent correlative cohort, and the response rate was 33%. Paper-wide results and their limitations: Higher pretreatment blood Treg/Th17 ratios correlated with both higher pretreatment blood TCRbeta clonality and lower post-treatment tumor TCRbeta clonality. After neoadjuvant nivolumab, significantly higher T cell clonality (Gini index) was found within PBMCs in non-responders than in responders. TCR analyses included only three patients per response group, and the authors called for larger cohorts for validation.

For deep sequencing, PBMC libraries mostly used approximately 500 ng of input genomic DNA, with six replicates for each sample. The immunoSEQ hsTCRbeta kit was used to prepare TCRbeta libraries, following the manufacturer's instructions. Sequencing of the completed libraries took place using an Illumina NovaSeq 6000 S4 flow cell after they had been pooled to about 3 nM. The paper's data handling went like this. The immunoSEQ Analyzer was used for raw data preprocessing and quality control. The analysis was restricted to productive rearrangements, with each unique CDR3 amino acid sequence defining a clonotype. Repertoire clonality was estimated as the Gini-Simpson index, which was computed with the R package tcR. Student's t test was used to compare Gini indices, while Pearson correlation assessed associations with tumor size change. TCRdb took over this immuneACCESS table, retaining in-frame rearrangements with V and J assigned. Such tables are incomplete; in checked studies, under half of the missing clones stem from an unresolved V gene, and the remainder is unexplained. Clone size and the V and J calls come from that table; the DNA yielded D and trimming. Present in this sample are more than 8,000 clones, roughly three fifths of which were seen just once. In total, the top ten clones hold roughly 4% of the sample.

Taken with the paper, the label for time point translates to: after neoadjuvant nivolumab, at surgical resection. Patients were newly diagnosed with stage II-IVA oral cavity squamous cell carcinoma and had received no prior systemic or radiation treatment. The cohort was made up of patients with locally advanced, HPV-negative oral cavity squamous cell carcinoma. Peripheral blood mononuclear cells were analyzed directly, without maintenance or expansion in culture. Samples came from a longitudinal correlative study of a single-arm phase II trial of neoadjuvant nivolumab in oral cavity squamous cell carcinoma. Genomic DNA-based TCRbeta sequencing was performed on subject-matched pre- and post-treatment PBMCs and tumors from three responders and three non-responders. Peripheral blood mononuclear cells were drawn once before nivolumab treatment and a second time after treatment, when surgery took place. Genomic DNA was isolated from PBMCs using the Maxwell RSC DNA from Cells kit.

This receptor was obtained from a person between 40 and 85 years old with oral cavity squamous cell carcinoma. This material consisted of PBMCs, taken after nivolumab (anti-PD-1) treatment. The chain links TRBV4-2 with TRBJ2-5; TRBD1 fits 7 bases in the junction. In nucleotide form, the sequence is TGTGCCAGCAGCCAGGACAGGTCCGAGGAGACCCAGTACTTC. Its translation reads: CASSQDRSEETQYF.